Each of the 9 T cell receptor beta chains below was sequenced from the same sample in a study of cytomegalovirus exposure and HLA in healthy donors (dated by TCRdb to 2016 to 2017). The receptor library was made with the immunoSEQ multiplex PCR assay. The multiplex PCR relied on a mix of 60 forward primers for TCR Vbeta segments and 13 reverse primers for TCR Jbeta segments. TCRdb limited this immuneACCESS table to in-frame rearrangements with V and J called. A share of clones is missing; checked studies link under half to unresolved V genes, and the rest is unexplained. The sample table records a few hundred thousand clones; 65% to 90% of these occur just once. Roughly 1.3% of the sample is taken by the ten largest. Sample: PBMCs. The source is a girl between 5 and 17 years old in good health and CMV-seronegative.

The chain is built from TRBV28 and TRBJ1-2, with TRBD1 identical over 9 bases. The germline CDR1 and CDR2 sequences are MDHEN and SYDVKM. The CDR3 contains 18 residues. V trimming: 7 bases; J trimming: 6 bases; junction bases outside the gene matches: 21. DNA for the CDR3: TGTGCCAGCAAGGAGGGGGGTTATCCGGGACAGGGTTTGGATGGCTACACCTTC. Translation: CASKEGGYPGQGLDGYTF.

The chain has TRBV28 and TRBJ2-7; D not resolved. Germline CDR1 and CDR2: MDHEN and SYDVKM. This CDR3 has 11 residues. V dropped 4 bases and J dropped 4 bases, with 5 bases sitting between them. The CDR3 sequence is CASSSQYEQYF. The CDR3 nucleotides are TGTGCCAGCAGTTCCCAGTACGAGCAGTACTTC.

This clone has a handful of counts. The gene calls are TRBV6-6 and TRBJ2-7; D is unclear. CDR1 and CDR2 (germline): MNHNY, SVGAGI (reference sequence). V lost 8 bases and J lost 3, with 8 bases in between. CDR3 length: 11 residues. The CDR3 sequence: CASSPYYEQYF. CDR3 nucleotide sequence: TGTGCCAGCTCTCCGTACTACGAGCAGTACTTC.

The V and J genes are TRBV7-6 and TRBJ1-2; D might be TRBD1 (5 bases). Between the trimmed V and J ends, which lost 2 bases and 6 bases, there was a span of 22 bases. CDR1 and CDR2 from the germline V gene are SGHVS and FNYEAQ. The CDR3 is 17 residues long. The CDR3 DNA follows: TGTGCCAGCAGCTTATCCGGCTCGGGGGGGATCGGTCATGGCTACACCTTC. Protein product: CASSLSGSGGIGHGYTF.

This clone has just a few counts. The V gene is TRBV6-5, the J gene TRBJ2-7; 7 bases line up with TRBD1. Losses at the gene ends were 5 bases for V and 6 bases for J; bases not matched to a gene: 10. CDR3 length: 14 residues. Germline CDR1 is MNHEY and CDR2 is SVGAGI. The CDR3 nucleotides read TGTGCCAGCAGTACCCGGGACAGCCAATCCGAGCAGTACTTC. Its protein is CASSTRDSQSEQYF.

CDR3 sequence: CAWSGHLNTEAFF. The CDR3 nucleotides are TGTGCCTGGTCAGGACACTTGAACACTGAAGCTTTCTTT. This sequence joins TRBV30 and TRBJ1-1; D might be TRBD1 (5 bases). The CDR3 sequence is 13 residues long. From germline, CDR1 is GTSNPN and CDR2 SVGIG (reference sequence). Trimming cost V 5 bases and J 0 bases, with 10 bases left between them.

The chain combines TRBV7-8 with TRBJ2-6; no definite D call. Between the trimmed V and J ends, which lost 4 bases and 0 bases, there was a span of 10 bases. Germline CDR1 SGHVS, CDR2 FQNEAQ. The CDR3 has 16 residues. The CDR3 DNA reads as TGTGCCAGCAGCTCGTCGAGTATCTCTGGGGCCAACGTCCTGACTTTC. Its translation is CASSSSSISGANVLTF.

This rearrangement joins TRBV28 to TRBJ1-1; 7 bases are a match to TRBD1. The CDR3 is made up of 15 amino acids. Trimming removed 6 bases from V and 1 base from J; junction bases left unmatched: 8. The germline gives CDR1 MDHEN, CDR2 SYDVKM. CDR3 nucleotide sequence: TGTGCCAGCAGCCAATTAAGACAGGGGAACACTGAAGCTTTCTTT. It specifies CASSQLRQGNTEAFF.

The gene calls are TRBV5-6 and TRBJ1-5, with TRBD1 matching 8 bases. The trim removed 5 bases at V and 5 bases at J, leaving 9 bases unmatched. Germline CDR1 is SGHDT and CDR2 is YYEEEE. CDR3 length equals 15 residues. CDR3 DNA sequence: TGTGCCAGCAGTTTGACAGGGGTCGGATATCAGCCCCAGCATTTT. Amino acid sequence: CASSLTGVGYQPQHF.